This T cell receptor beta chain was documented in a study of T cell changes during pregnancy in multiple sclerosis. The CDR3 is 17 residues long. CDR1 and CDR2 (germline): LNHDA, SQIVND (reference sequence). Unmatched junction bases numbered 12, after V lost 4 bases and J lost 4 bases. TCRdb keeps only in-frame clones here, not all; method: immunoSEQ multiplex PCR. Of more than 75,000 clones in the sample, about 93% were seen once. The sequence came from a female donor with multiple sclerosis, enrolled in a pregnancy study. The chain links TRBV19 to TRBJ2-2; 7 nucleotides match TRBD1. The specimen comprised peripheral blood, sampled in the first trimester of pregnancy. Written as DNA, the CDR3 is TGTGCCAGTAGTACTCAACAGGGGCGACGGACCACCGGGGAGCTGTTTTTT. It is translated as CASSTQQGRRTTGELFF.